This T cell receptor (beta chain) is drawn from a study of T-cell reconstitution after alpha-beta-depleted transplantation in children. This CDR3 has 17 amino acids. J lost 2 bases, V lost 5 bases, and 14 bases had no gene match. Germline V gives CDR1 MNHEY, CDR2 SMNVEV (reference sequence). Using unique molecular identifiers, the investigators prepared the TCRbeta library. Via MiXCR, TCRdb re-called the PCR reads, giving one row per CDR3 protein. Here the sample spans 100,000 to 120,000 distinct CDR3 sequences, approximately 6.4% being singletons. Study-wide results and caveats: It was newly produced T cells that mostly accounted for T-cell counts and diversity one year after transplant.

Remarks on this clonotype: What it recognizes is unknown.

The sample was PBMCs, mostly from graft donor cells, taken 360 days after TCRalphabeta/CD19-depleted stem cell transplant. The gene calls are TRBV27 and TRBJ2-5; 7 bases fit TRBD2. This sequence originates from a male patient between 2 and 10 years old who had a stem cell transplant for acute lymphoblastic leukemia, so the T cells may come from the graft donor. CDR3 in DNA: TGTGCCAGCAGTGCCCTTAGCGGGCCGTGGATTCAAGAGACCCAGTACTTC. Its translation: CASSALSGPWIQETQYF.